These 2 T cell receptor beta chains were sequenced from one sample in a study of blood T cell repertoires in COVID-19. Sequencing used immunoSEQ multiplex PCR; TCRdb keeps in-frame clones, though not all of them. The sample has 310,000 or so clones; approximately 86% are singletons. Sequenced material: peripheral blood. The source of these receptors is a woman aged 45-65 years who had recovered from COVID-19.

The rearrangement links TRBV14 to TRBJ1-4; D call uncertain. V lost 2 bases and J 8 bases, leaving 12 bases between the germline ends. The germline V gene encodes CDR1 SGHDN and CDR2 FVKESK. This CDR3 region has 14 residues. The CDR3 nucleotides are TGTGCCAGCAGCCAAACGGGGTTTAAGGAAAAACTGTTTTTT. This gives the protein CASSQTGFKEKLFF.

The V and J genes are TRBV2 and TRBJ2-3; no reliable D call. Trimming shortened V by 5 bases and J by 2 bases, and 14 bases separated the two germline ends. Germline CDR1 reads SNHLY; CDR2 reads FYNNEI. This CDR3 has 15 residues. The CDR3 DNA sequence: TGTGCCAGCAGTTTTTCTCAACAAAACACAGATACGCAGTATTTT. Its translation is CASSFSQQNTDTQYF.